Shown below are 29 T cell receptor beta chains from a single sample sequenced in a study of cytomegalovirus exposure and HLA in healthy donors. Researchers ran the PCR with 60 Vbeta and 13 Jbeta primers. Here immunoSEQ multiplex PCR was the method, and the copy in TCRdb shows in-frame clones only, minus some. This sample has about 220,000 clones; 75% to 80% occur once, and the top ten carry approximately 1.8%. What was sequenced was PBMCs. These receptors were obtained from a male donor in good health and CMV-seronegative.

In DNA form, the CDR3 reads TGTGCCAGCAGCTTAACGTGGCGGGGGGGCCGGGCAGATACGCAGTATTTT. It translates to CASSLTWRGGRADTQYF. V usage is TRBV7-3 and J usage is TRBJ2-3, with 9 bases that match TRBD2. V was clipped by 0 bases and J by 4 bases; unmatched bases: 8. CDR1 and CDR2 from the germline V gene are SGHTA and FQGTGA. The CDR3 has 17 residues. The full variable domain, in which reference TRBV7-3 and TRBJ2-3 provide the parts outside the CDR3, is GAGVSQTPSNKVTEKGKYVELRCDPISGHTALYWYRQSLGQGPEFLIYFQGTGAADDSGLPNDRFFAVRPEGSVSTLKIQRTERGDSAVYLCASSLTWRGGRADTQYFGPGTRLTVL.

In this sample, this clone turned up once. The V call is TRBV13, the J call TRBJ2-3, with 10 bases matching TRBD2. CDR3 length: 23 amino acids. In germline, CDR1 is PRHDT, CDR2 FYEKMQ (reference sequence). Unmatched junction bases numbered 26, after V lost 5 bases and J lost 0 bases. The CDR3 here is CASSTLLGDERASGGPSTDTQYF. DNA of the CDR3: TGTGCCAGCAGCACCCTACTGGGGGACGAGCGGGCTAGCGGGGGCCCTAGCACAGATACGCAGTATTTT.

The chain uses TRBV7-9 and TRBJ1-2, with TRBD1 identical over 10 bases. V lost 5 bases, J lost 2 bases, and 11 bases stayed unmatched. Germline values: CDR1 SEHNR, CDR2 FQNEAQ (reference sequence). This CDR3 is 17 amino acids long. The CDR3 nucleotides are TGTGCCAGCAGCCCGCCAGCCCTGGGACAGGGGAACTATGGCTACACCTTC. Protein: CASSPPALGQGNYGYTF.

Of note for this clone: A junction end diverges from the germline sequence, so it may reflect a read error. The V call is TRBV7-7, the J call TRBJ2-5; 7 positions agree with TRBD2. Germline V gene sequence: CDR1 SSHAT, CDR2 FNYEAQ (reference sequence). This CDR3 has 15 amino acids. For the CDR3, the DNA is TGTGCTAGCAGCTTAATTCCCACGGGAGGAGAGACCCAGTACTTC. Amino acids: CASSLIPTGGETQYF.

CDR3 in amino acids: CASSPGGQGQETQYF. The CDR3 DNA reads TGTGCCAGCTCACCGGGGGGACAGGGTCAAGAGACCCAGTACTTC. This chain connects TRBV18 to TRBJ2-5; TRBD1 agrees at 9 bases. The germline V gene encodes CDR1 KGHSH and CDR2 LQKENI. This CDR3 has 15 amino acids. J lost 2 bases, V lost 3 bases, and 4 bases had no gene match.

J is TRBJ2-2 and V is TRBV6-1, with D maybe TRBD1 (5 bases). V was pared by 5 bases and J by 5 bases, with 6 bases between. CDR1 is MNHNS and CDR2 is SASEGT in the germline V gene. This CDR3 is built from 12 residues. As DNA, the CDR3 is TGTGCCAGCAGTTCAGGGACCGGGGAGCTGTTTTTT. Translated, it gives CASSSGTGELFF.

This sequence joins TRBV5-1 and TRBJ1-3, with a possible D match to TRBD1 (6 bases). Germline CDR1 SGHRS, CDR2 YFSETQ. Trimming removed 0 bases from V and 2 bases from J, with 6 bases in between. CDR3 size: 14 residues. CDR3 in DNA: TGCGCCAGCAGCTTGGACAGGGCTGGAAACACCATATATTTT. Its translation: CASSLDRAGNTIYF.

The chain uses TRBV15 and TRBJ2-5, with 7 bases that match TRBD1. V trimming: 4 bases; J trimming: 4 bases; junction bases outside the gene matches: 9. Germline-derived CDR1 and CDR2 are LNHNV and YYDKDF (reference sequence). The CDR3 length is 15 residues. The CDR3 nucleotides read TGTGCCACCAGCATTCGACAGGGTGGGCGAGAGACCCAGTACTTC. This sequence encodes CATSIRQGGRETQYF.

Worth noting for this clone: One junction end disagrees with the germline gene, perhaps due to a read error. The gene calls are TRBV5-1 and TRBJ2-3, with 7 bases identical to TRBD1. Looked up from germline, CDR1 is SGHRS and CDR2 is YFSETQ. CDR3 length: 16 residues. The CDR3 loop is CASSIRQGRGTDTQCF. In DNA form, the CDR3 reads TGCGCCAGCAGCATCAGACAGGGCAGGGGCACAGATACGCAGTGTTTT. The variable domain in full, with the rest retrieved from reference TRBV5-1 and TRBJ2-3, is KAGVTQTPRYLIKTRGQQVTLSCSPISGHRSVSWYQQTPGQGLQFLFEYFSETQRNKGNFPGRFSGRQFSNSRSEMNVSTLELGDSALYLCASSIRQGRGTDTQCFGPGTRLTVL.

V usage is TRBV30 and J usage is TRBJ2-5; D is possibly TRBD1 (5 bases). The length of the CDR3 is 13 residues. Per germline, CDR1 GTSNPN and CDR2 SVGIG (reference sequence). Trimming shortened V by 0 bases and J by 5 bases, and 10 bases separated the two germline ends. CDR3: CAWSVGEVETQYF. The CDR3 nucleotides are TGTGCCTGGAGTGTAGGGGAAGTGGAGACCCAGTACTTC. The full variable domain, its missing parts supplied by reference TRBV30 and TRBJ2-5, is SQTIHQWPATLVQPVGSPLSLECTVEGTSNPNLYWYRQAAGRGLQLLFYSVGIGQISSEVPQNLSASRPQDRQFILSSKKLLLSDSGFYLCAWSVGEVETQYFGPGTRLLVL.

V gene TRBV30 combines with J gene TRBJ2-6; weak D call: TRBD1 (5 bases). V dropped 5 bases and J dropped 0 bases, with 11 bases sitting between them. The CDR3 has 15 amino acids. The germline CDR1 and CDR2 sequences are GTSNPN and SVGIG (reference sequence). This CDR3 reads CAWGPGHSGANVLTF. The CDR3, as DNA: TGTGCCTGGGGGCCAGGGCACTCTGGGGCCAACGTCCTGACTTTC.

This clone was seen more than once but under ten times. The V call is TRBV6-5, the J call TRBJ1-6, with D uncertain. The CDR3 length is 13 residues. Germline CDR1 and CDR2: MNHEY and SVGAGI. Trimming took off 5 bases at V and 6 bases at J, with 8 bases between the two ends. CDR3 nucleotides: TGTGCCAGCAGTCCCAGGCTTAATTCACCCCTCCACTTT. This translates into CASSPRLNSPLHF.

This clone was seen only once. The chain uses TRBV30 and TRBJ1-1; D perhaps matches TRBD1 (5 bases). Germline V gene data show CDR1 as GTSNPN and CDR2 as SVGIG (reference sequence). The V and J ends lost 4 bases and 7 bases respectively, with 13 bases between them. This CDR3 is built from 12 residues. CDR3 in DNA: TGTGCCTGGAAAGGGGAAGTGATTGAAGCTTTCTTT. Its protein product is CAWKGEVIEAFF.

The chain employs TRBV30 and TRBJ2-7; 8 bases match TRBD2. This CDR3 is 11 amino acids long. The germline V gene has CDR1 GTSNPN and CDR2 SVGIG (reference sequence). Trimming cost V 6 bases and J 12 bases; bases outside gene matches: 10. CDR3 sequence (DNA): TGTGCCTGCGAACCGGGAGGGGTGCGGTACTTC. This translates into CACEPGGVRYF.

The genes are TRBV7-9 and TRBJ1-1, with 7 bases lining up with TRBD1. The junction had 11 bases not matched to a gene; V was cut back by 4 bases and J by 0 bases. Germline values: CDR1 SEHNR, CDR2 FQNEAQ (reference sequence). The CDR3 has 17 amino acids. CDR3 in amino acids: CASSSSDRAVVNTEAFF. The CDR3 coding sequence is TGTGCCAGCAGCTCCTCCGACAGGGCCGTGGTGAACACTGAAGCTTTCTTT.

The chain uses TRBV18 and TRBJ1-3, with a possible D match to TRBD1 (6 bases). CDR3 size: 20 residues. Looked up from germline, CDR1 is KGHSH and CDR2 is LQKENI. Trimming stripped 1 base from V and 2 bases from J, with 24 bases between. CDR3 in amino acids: CASSPLPGARKEAAGNTIYF. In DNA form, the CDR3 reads TGTGCCAGCTCACCACTCCCAGGGGCCAGAAAAGAAGCCGCTGGAAACACCATATATTTT. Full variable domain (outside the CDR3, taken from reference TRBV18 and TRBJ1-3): NAGVMQNPRHLVRRRGQEARLRCSPMKGHSHVYWYRQLPEEGLKFMVYLQKENIIDESGMPKERFSAEFPKEGPSILRIQQVVRGDSAAYFCASSPLPGARKEAAGNTIYFGEGSWLTVV.

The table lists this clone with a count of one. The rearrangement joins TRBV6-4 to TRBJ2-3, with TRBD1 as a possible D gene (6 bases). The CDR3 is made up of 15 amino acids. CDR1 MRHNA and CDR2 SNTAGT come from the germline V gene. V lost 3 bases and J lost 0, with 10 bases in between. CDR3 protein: CASSEGGESTDTQYF. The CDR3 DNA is TGTGCCAGCAGTGAAGGGGGTGAGAGCACAGATACGCAGTATTTT.

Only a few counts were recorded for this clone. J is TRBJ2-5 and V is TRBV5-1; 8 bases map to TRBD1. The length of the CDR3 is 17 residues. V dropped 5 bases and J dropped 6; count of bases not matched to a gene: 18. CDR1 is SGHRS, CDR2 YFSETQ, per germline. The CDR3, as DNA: TGCGCCAGCAGTATCGACAGGGGCGACTCGCTAGCGAAGACCCAGTACTTC. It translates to CASSIDRGDSLAKTQYF.

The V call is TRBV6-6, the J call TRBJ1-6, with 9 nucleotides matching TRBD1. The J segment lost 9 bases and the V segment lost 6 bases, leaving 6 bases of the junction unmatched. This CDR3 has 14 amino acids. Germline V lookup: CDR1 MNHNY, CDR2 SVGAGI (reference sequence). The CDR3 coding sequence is TGTGCCAGCAGACCGACAGGGGGAAGTTCACCCCTCCACTTT. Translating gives CASRPTGGSSPLHF.

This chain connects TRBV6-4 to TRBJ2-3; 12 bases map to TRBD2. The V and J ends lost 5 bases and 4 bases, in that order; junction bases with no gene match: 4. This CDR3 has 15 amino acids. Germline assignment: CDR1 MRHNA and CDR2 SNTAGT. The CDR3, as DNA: TGTGCCAGCAGTAGACTAGCGGGGGTCGCAGATACGCAGTATTTT. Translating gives CASSRLAGVADTQYF.

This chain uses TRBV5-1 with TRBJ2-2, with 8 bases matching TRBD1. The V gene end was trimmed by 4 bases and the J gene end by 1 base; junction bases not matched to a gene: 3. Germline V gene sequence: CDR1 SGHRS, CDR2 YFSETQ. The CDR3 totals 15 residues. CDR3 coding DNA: TGCGCCAGCAGCGTCGACAGGGGGAACACCGGGGAGCTGTTTTTT. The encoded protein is CASSVDRGNTGELFF.

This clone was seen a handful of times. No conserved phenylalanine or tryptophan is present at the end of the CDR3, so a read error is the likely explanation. This CDR3 is CASKVSHSNQPQHC. The CDR3 DNA reads TGTGCCAGCAAGGTCAGTCATAGCAATCAGCCCCAGCATTGT. The V gene is TRBV6-5, the J gene TRBJ1-5; no firm D call. CDR1 and CDR2 (germline): MNHEY, SVGAGI. This CDR3 region has 14 residues. V lost 7 bases and J 0 bases, leaving 10 bases between the germline ends.

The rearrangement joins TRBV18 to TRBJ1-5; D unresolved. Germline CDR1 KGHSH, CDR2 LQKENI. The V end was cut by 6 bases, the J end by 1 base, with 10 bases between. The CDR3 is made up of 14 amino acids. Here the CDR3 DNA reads TGTGCCAGCTCTGACGGGTTGAGCAATCAGCCCCAGCATTTT. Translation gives CASSDGLSNQPQHF.

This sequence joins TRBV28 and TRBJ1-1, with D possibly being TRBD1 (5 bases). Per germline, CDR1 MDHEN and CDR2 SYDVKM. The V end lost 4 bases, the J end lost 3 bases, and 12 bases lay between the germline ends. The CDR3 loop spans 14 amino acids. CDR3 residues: CASSSHRGDTEAFF. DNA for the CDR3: TGTGCCAGCAGTTCGCACCGGGGGGACACTGAAGCTTTCTTT.

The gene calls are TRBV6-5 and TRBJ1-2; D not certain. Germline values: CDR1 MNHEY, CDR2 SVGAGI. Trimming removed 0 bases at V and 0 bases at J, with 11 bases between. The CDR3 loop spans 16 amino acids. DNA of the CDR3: TGTGCCAGCAGTTACTCGGCGTCGGGTACTAACTATGGCTACACCTTC. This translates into CASSYSASGTNYGYTF.

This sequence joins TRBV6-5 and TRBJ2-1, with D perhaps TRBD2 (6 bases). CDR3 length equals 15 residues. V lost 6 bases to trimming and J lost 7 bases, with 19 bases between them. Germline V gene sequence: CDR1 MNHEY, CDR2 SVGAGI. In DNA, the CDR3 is TGTGCCAGCAGCCCCTCCGGGACTGGAGGAAATGAGCAGTTCTTC. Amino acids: CASSPSGTGGNEQFF.

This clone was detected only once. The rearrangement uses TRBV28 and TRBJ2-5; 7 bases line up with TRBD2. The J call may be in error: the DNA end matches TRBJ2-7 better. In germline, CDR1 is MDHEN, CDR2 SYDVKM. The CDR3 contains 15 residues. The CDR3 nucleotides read TGTGCCAGCAAGGGAAGCGGGATTGCCCCAGACGAGCAGTACTTC. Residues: CASKGSGIAPDEQYF.

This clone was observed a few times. CDR3 in DNA: TGTGCCAGCAGCTTGGGAGGTTCCGGCTACACCTTC. Amino acids: CASSLGGSGYTF. The rearrangement uses TRBV5-6 and TRBJ1-2, with D uncertain. The CDR3 is 12 residues long. Trimming took off 0 bases at V and 8 bases at J, with 8 bases between the two ends. The germline CDR1 and CDR2 sequences are SGHDT and YYEEEE.

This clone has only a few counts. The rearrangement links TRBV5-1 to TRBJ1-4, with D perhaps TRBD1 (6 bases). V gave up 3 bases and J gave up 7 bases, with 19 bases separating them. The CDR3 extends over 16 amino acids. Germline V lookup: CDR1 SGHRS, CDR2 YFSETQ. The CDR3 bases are TGCGCCAGCAGCTGGGGGACACCAACGCAAGGTGAAAAACTGTTTTTT. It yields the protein CASSWGTPTQGEKLFF.